This is a list of T cell receptor beta chains from one sample in a study of molecular identifiers for immune sequencing clone quantification. TCRdb used MiXCR to reprocess the PCR reads, holding one entry per CDR3 protein. The table shows about 640,000 distinct CDR3 sequences, with nearly 20% occurring only once. The sequencing input was naive CD8+ T cells from blood, with Jurkat cell RNA spiked in. The receptor source for this set is a human donor in good health. Some libraries in this study had Jurkat cell RNA spiked in. Both conserved end residues are part of each CDR3. The order of the fields is CDR3 protein, CDR3 DNA, D gene, J gene, CDR3 length, V gene, clone size. D genes are given only for firm matches. Clone sizes are given selectively: once, few, many, or a class where the clone is expanded.

CASSLGVTSNQPQHF TGTGCCAGCAGCTTGGGTGTGACAAGCAATCAGCCCCAGCATTTT - TRBJ1-5 15 TRBV5-6 -
CASSQGGGRRLTQYF TGCGCCAGCAGCCAGGGCGGGGGGCGGCGATTAACGCAGTATTTT TRBD2 TRBJ2-3 15 TRBV4-3 many
CASSKGAGQGDTCQETQYF TGTGCCAGCAGCAAAGGAGCGGGACAGGGGGATACCTGCCAAGAGACCCAGTACTTC - TRBJ2-5 19 TRBV21-1 few
CSVEAGEFSYEQYF TGCAGCGTTGAAGCAGGGGAATTCTCCTACGAGCAGTACTTC - TRBJ2-7 14 TRBV29-1 many
CASRTGHLAEAFF TGTGCCAGCAGAACAGGGCACCTGGCCGAAGCTTTCTTT - TRBJ1-1 13 TRBV2 many
CASGRTGNEQYF TGTGCCAGCGGCCGAACAGGGAACGAGCAGTACTTC - TRBJ2-7 12 TRBV7-9 few
CASSQEGPAGREEETQYF TGCGCCAGCAGCCAAGAGGGACCAGCGGGCCGTGAGGAAGAGACCCAGTACTTC - TRBJ2-5 18 TRBV4-1 once
CASSQDPGTYEQYF TGCGCCAGCAGCCAAGACCCGGGGACCTACGAGCAGTACTTC - TRBJ2-7 14 TRBV4-1 many
CASSRGNEQFF TGTGCCAGCAGCCGGGGAAATGAGCAGTTCTTC - TRBJ2-1 11 TRBV11-2 many
CASSSLAGDPTYTGELFF TGTGCCAGCAGCTCTCTAGCGGGGGACCCGACCTACACCGGGGAGCTGTTTTTT TRBD2 TRBJ2-2 18 TRBV7-9 few
CASSPTGGGELFF TGTGCCAGTAGCCCCACAGGGGGCGGGGAGCTGTTTTTT TRBD1 TRBJ2-2 13 TRBV19 -
CASSQASSGEVIDTQYF TGCGCCAGCAGCCAAGCCTCTAGCGGGGAGGTGATAGATACGCAGTATTTT TRBD2 TRBJ2-3 17 TRBV4-3 many
CASSLLTSVPDTQYF TGTGCCAGCAGCCTACTAACTAGCGTACCAGATACGCAGTATTTT TRBD2 TRBJ2-3 15 TRBV5-4 many
CASRTTTGPGLNEQYF TGTGCCAGCAGAACAACGACAGGTCCGGGACTTAACGAGCAGTACTTC - TRBJ2-7 16 TRBV12-3/TRBV12-4 many
CASSLVLAGTYEQYF TGTGCCAGCAGTTTAGTACTAGCGGGGACCTACGAGCAGTACTTC TRBD2 TRBJ2-7 15 TRBV27 many